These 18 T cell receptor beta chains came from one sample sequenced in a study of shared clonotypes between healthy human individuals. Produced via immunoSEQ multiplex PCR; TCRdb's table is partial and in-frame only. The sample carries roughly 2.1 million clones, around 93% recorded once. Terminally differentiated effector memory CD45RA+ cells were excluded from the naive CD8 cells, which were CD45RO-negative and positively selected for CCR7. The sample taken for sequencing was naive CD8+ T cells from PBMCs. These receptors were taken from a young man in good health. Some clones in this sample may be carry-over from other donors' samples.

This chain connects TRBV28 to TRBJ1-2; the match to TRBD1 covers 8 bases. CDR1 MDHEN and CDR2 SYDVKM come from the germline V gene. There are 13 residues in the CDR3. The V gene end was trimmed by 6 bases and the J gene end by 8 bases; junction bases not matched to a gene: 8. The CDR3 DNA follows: TGTGCCAGCAGCCTGGACAGGGACGAGGGCTACACCTTC. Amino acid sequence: CASSLDRDEGYTF.

DNA of the CDR3: TGTGCCAGCAGTTTCCCTCCAACAGGCCCGAGGGACGAGCAGTACTTC. Translated, it gives CASSFPPTGPRDEQYF. The rearrangement links TRBV28 to TRBJ2-7; TRBD1 or TRBD2 may be the D gene (5 bases each). Trimming removed 3 bases from V and 5 bases from J, with 20 bases in between. The CDR3 contains 16 residues. CDR1 is MDHEN and CDR2 is SYDVKM in the germline V gene.

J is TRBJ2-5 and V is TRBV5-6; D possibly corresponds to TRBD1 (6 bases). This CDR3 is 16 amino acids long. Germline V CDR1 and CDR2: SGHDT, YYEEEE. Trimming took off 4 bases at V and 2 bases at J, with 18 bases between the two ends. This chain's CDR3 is CASSPSDSKTQETQYF. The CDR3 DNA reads TGTGCCAGCAGCCCATCGGACAGTAAAACACAAGAGACCCAGTACTTC.

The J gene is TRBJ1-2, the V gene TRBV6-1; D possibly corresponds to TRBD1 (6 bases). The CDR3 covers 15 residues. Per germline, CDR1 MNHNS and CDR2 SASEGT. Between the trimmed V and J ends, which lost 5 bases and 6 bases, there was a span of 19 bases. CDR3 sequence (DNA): TGTGCCAGCAGTAGAAGCGACAGGCTGTCGGATGGCTACACCTTC. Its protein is CASSRSDRLSDGYTF.

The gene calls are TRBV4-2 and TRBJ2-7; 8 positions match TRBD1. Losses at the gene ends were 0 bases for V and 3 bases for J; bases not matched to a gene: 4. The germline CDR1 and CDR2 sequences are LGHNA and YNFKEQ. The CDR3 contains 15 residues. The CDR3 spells CASSQDRDRGYEQYF. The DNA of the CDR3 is TGTGCCAGCAGCCAAGATAGAGACAGGGGCTACGAGCAGTACTTC.

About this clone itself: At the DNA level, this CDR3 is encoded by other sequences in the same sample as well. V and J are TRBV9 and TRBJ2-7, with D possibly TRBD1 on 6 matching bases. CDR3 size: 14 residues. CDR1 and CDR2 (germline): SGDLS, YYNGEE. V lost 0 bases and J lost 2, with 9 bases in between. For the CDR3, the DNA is TGTGCCAGCAGCGTAGACAGGGTTCCCTACGAGCAGTACTTC. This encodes CASSVDRVPYEQYF.

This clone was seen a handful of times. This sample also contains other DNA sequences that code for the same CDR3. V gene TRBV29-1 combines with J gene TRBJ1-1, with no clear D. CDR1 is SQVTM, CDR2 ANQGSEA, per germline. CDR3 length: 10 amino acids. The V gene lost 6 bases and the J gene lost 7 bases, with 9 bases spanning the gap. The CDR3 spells CSVDRFEAFF. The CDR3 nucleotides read TGCAGCGTGGATAGGTTTGAAGCTTTCTTT.

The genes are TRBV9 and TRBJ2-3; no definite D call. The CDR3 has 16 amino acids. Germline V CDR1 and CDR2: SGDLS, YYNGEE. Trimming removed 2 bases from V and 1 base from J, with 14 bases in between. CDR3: CASSVGSVTRTDTQYF. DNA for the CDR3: TGTGCCAGCAGCGTTGGTTCCGTAACGCGCACAGATACGCAGTATTTT.

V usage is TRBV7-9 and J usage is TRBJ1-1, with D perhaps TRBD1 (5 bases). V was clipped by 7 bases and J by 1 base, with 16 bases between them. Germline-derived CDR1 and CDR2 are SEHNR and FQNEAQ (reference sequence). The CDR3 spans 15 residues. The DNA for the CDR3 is TGTGCCAGCACCGCTCGGAGGGGCAAGAACACTGAAGCTTTCTTT. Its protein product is CASTARRGKNTEAFF.

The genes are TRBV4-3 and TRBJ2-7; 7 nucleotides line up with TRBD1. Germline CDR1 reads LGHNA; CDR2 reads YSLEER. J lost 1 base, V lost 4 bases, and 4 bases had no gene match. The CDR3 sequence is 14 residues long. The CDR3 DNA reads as TGCGCCAGCAGCCTCGGGACAGATTCCTACGAGCAGTACTTC. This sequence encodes CASSLGTDSYEQYF.

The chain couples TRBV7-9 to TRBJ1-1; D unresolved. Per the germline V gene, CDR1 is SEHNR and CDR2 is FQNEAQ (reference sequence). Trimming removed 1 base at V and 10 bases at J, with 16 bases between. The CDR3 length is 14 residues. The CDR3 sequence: CASSLGPSLAGAFF. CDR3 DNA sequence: TGTGCCAGCAGCTTAGGGCCGTCCCTGGCAGGAGCTTTCTTT.

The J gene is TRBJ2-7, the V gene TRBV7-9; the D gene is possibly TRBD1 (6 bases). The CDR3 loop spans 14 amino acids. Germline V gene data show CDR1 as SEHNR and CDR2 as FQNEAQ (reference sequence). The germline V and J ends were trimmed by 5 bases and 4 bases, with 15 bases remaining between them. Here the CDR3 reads CASSGQGSEYEQYF. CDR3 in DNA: TGTGCCAGCAGCGGCCAGGGGTCGGAATACGAGCAGTACTTC. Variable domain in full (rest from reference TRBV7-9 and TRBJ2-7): DTGVSQNPRHKITKRGQNVTFRCDPISEHNRLYWYRQTLGQGPEFLTYFQNEAQLEKSRLLSDRFSAERPKGSFSTLEIQRTEQGDSAMYLCASSGQGSEYEQYFGPGTRLTVT.

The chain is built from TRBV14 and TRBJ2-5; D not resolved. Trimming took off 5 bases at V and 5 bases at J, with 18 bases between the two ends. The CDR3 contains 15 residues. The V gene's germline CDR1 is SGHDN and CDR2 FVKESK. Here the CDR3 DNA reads TGTGCCAGCAGCTCAACGGGCCTCCACCGGGAGACCCAGTACTTC. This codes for CASSSTGLHRETQYF. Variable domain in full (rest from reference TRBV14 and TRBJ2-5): EAGVTQFPSHSVIEKGQTVTLRCDPISGHDNLYWYRRVMGKEIKFLLHFVKESKQDESGMPNNRFLAERTGGTYSTLKVQPAELEDSGVYFCASSSTGLHRETQYFGPGTRLLVL.

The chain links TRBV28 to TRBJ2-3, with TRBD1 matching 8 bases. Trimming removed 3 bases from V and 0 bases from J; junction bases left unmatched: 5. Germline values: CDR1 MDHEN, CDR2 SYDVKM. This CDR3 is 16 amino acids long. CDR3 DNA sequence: TGTGCCAGCAGTTTGGGCTGGACAGGGAGCACAGATACGCAGTATTTT. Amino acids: CASSLGWTGSTDTQYF.

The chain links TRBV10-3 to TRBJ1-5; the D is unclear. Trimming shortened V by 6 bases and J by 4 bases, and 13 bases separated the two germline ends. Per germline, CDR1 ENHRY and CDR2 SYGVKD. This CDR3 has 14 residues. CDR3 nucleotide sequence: TGTGCCATCAGCCCCAGCGGTCAAAATCAGCCCCAGCATTTT. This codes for CAISPSGQNQPQHF.

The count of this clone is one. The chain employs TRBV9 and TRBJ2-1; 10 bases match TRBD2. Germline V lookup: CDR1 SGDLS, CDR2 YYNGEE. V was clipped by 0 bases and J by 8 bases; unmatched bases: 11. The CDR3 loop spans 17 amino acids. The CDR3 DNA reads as TGTGCCAGCAGCGTAGGAAGGGCACTAGCGGGAATGGATGAGCAGTTCTTC. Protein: CASSVGRALAGMDEQFF. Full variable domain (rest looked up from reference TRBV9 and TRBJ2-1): DSGVTQTPKHLITATGQRVTLRCSPRSGDLSVYWYQQSLDQGLQFLIQYYNGEERAKGNILERFSAQQFPDLHSELNLSSLELGDSALYFCASSVGRALAGMDEQFFGPGTRLTVL.

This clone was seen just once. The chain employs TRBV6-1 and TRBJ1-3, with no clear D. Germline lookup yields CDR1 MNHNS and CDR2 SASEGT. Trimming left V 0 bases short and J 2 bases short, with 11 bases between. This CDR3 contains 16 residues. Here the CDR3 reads CASSEARGSAGNTIYF. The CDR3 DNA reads TGTGCCAGCAGTGAAGCGCGAGGGAGCGCTGGAAACACCATATATTTT.

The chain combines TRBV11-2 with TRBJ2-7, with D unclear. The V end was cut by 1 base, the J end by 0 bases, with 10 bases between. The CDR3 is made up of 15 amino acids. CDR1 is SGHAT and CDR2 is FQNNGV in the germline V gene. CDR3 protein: CASSLVSVSSYEQYF. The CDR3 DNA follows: TGTGCCAGCAGCTTAGTGAGTGTCAGCTCCTACGAGCAGTACTTC.